These T cell receptor beta chains were read from a single sample in a study of cytomegalovirus exposure and HLA in healthy donors. Assay: immunoSEQ multiplex PCR; the TCRdb copy retains only in-frame clones and omits some. The sample yields about 200,000 clones, approximately 86% seen once. Input material: PBMCs. These receptors were obtained from a woman aged 30 to 39 in good health and CMV-seronegative. The CDR3 runs from the conserved cysteine through the conserved F or W. The order of the fields is J gene, V gene, D gene, clone size, CDR3 DNA, CDR3 protein. A D gene is named only where the DNA matches it firmly. Expanded clones are given a class, and other clones once, few, many or no size at all.

>TRBJ2-5|TRBV5-1|.|few
TGCGCCAGCAGCGGCGGTGGACAAGAGACCCAGTACTTC
CASSGGGQETQYF
>TRBJ1-1|TRBV7-9|TRBD1|.
TGTGCCAGTAGCTCGACCCAGACAGGGACGAACACTGAAGCTTTCTTT
CASSSTQTGTNTEAFF
>TRBJ1-4|TRBV10-3|TRBD1|.
TGTGCCATCAGTGACCCGGGACAGGGGTACGAAAAACTGTTTTTT
CAISDPGQGYEKLFF
>TRBJ1-3|TRBV6-6|.|.
TGTGCCAGCAGTTACTCGGGCGGGTCTGGAAACACCATATATTTT
CASSYSGGSGNTIYF
>TRBJ2-5|TRBV5-4|TRBD1|.
TGTGCCAGCAGCTTGGGGGACAGGGAAGAGACCCAGTACTTC
CASSLGDREETQYF
>TRBJ2-3|TRBV5-1|.|.
TGCGCCAGCAGCTTGGGCCCCACTGCGGGCTTAGATACGCAGTATTTT
CASSLGPTAGLDTQYF
>TRBJ2-2|TRBV5-4|TRBD1|.
TGTGCCAGCAGTCATCAACGGGACAGACGAGCCGGGGAGCTGTTTTTT
CASSHQRDRRAGELFF
>TRBJ2-2|TRBV27|.|.
TGTGCCAGCAGTCGCAACCGGGACATAGGGGCCGGGGAGCTGTTTTTT
CASSRNRDIGAGELFF
>TRBJ2-1|TRBV7-9|TRBD2|few
TGTGCCAGCAGCTTTCGGACTAGCGGGAGTTACAATGAGCAGTTCTTC
CASSFRTSGSYNEQFF
>TRBJ2-7|TRBV13|.|.
TGTGCCAGCAGCTCGGCAGGGTGGTACGAGCAGTACTTC
CASSSAGWYEQYF
>TRBJ1-5|TRBV19|.|.
TGTGCCAGTAGTTGGGACTCTGATCAGCCCCAGCATTTT
CASSWDSDQPQHF
>TRBJ2-1|TRBV6-5|.|.
TGTGCCAGCAGTTCCCATCTAGCTTCCAAATACAATGAGCAGTTCTTC
CASSSHLASKYNEQFF
>TRBJ2-1|TRBV7-6|TRBD2|.
TGTGCCAGCAGCTTAAGCAGCGGGATGAGCGGCAATGAGCAGTTCTTC
CASSLSSGMSGNEQFF
>TRBJ2-7|TRBV20-1|.|.
TGCAGTGCTAGCATGGAGTACGAGCAGTACTTC
CSASMEYEQYF
>TRBJ2-7|TRBV5-1|TRBD1|.
TGCGCCAGCGGTTACCCGGGACAGGGGGCGAATGAGCAGTACTTC
CASGYPGQGANEQYF
>TRBJ2-5|TRBV7-3|TRBD2|.
TGTGCCAGCAGCTTAAGCGGGGGGCAAGAGACCCAGTACTTC
CASSLSGGQETQYF
>TRBJ2-1|TRBV5-1|TRBD2|.
TGCGCCAGCAGCCCACGGACTAGCGGGGCCCTTGCATCAGGTGAGCAGTTCTTC
CASSPRTSGALASGEQFF
>TRBJ2-5|TRBV18|.|.
TGTGCCAGCTCACCACCGGCAGGGGAAGAGACCCAGTACTTC
CASSPPAGEETQYF
>TRBJ2-7|TRBV5-1|TRBD2|.
TGCGCCAGCAGCTTCTCCCCGGGACTAGTTCCCCACGAGCAGTACTTC
CASSFSPGLVPHEQYF
>TRBJ2-2|TRBV7-7|.|.
TGTGCTAGCGGTCCTCTAGTGGCCGGGGAGCTGTTTTTT
CASGPLVAGELFF
>TRBJ2-5|TRBV28|.|.
TGTGCCAGCAGCTACGGGGATAAAGGGTGGGAGACCCAGTACTTC
CASSYGDKGWETQYF
>TRBJ2-1|TRBV6-5|TRBD2|.
TGTGCCAGCAGCTTAAGCGGGGTTCGATACAATGAGCAGTTCTTC
CASSLSGVRYNEQFF
>TRBJ1-2|TRBV28|TRBD1|.
TGTGCCATCCTATTGAGGGGGCATGGCTACACCTTC
CAILLRGHGYTF
>TRBJ2-4|TRBV25-1|TRBD1|.
TGTGCCAGCAGTGTCCCCGGAGGACAGGGCACCAAAAACATTCAGTACTTC
CASSVPGGQGTKNIQYF
>TRBJ2-3|TRBV11-3|.|.
TGTGCCAGCAGCTTAGGCCGGGGAACAGATACGCAGTATTTT
CASSLGRGTDTQYF
>TRBJ2-1|TRBV7-9|.|.
TGTGCCAGCAGCCCCAGACAGGTTGGCAATGAGCAGTTCTTC
CASSPRQVGNEQFF
>TRBJ1-1|TRBV5-6|TRBD1|.
TGTGCCAGCAGCTTGAGGACAGGGGAAGCTTTCTTT
CASSLRTGEAFF
>TRBJ1-1|TRBV28|.|.
TGTGCCAGCAGATTTCGAGGGGGCACTGAAGCTTTCTTT
CASRFRGGTEAFF
>TRBJ1-1|TRBV6-5|.|few
TGTGCCAGCGGCCGGGGCACTGAAGCTTTCTTT
CASGRGTEAFF
>TRBJ1-1|TRBV4-1|.|.
TGCGCCAGCAGCCAAGTTCTGATGACCAACAGGGTCACTGAAGCTTTCTTT
CASSQVLMTNRVTEAFF
>TRBJ2-7|TRBV2|.|.
TGTGCCATTTCCATGAGTGAGGGCTACGAGCAGTACTTC
CAISMSEGYEQYF
>TRBJ2-1|TRBV28|.|.
TGTGCCAGCAAGGCCCCGGATGGGCTCCCCCGGTCCTACAATGAGCAGTTCTTC
CASKAPDGLPRSYNEQFF
>TRBJ2-5|TRBV6-1|.|.
TGTGCCAGCAGCGCCGGACTAACCCAAGAGACCCAGTACTTC
CASSAGLTQETQYF
>TRBJ1-4|TRBV28|.|few
TGTGCCAGCAGTGGACATGGGAGGGAGAATGAAAAACTGTTTTTT
CASSGHGRENEKLFF
>TRBJ2-5|TRBV5-4|.|.
TGTGCCAGCAGCTTGGGGGGCCAACAAGAGACCCAGTACTTC
CASSLGGQQETQYF
>TRBJ2-5|TRBV9|TRBD1|.
TGTGCCAGCAGCGTAGTAGGGGACAGGGGGGGGGAAGAGACCCAGTACTTC
CASSVVGDRGGEETQYF
>TRBJ2-1|TRBV29-1|TRBD1|once
TGCAGCGCCGAAAGGTCGGGACAGGGTAGAAATGAGCAGTTCTTC
CSAERSGQGRNEQFF
>TRBJ2-7|TRBV6-5|TRBD2|.
TGTGCCAGCAGTTATCTAGCGGGGGACTACGAGCAGTACTTC
CASSYLAGDYEQYF
>TRBJ1-1|TRBV7-9|.|.
TGTGCCAGCAGCTCGAGCCCCCCCGGGACACCGAACACTGAAGCTTTCTTT
CASSSSPPGTPNTEAFF
>TRBJ2-5|TRBV5-1|TRBD2|.
TGCGCCAGCAGTTTAGCGGGAGGAGGGGAGACCCAGTACTTC
CASSLAGGGETQYF
>TRBJ2-7|TRBV11-1|TRBD1|.
TGTGCCAGCAGCTGGAACAGGGGGTCAACCTACGAGCAGTACTTC
CASSWNRGSTYEQYF
>TRBJ2-2|TRBV7-9|.|few
TGTTCCAGCAGCTCCAGTGGAGGGGTGCACACCGGGGAGCTGTTTTTT
CSSSSSGGVHTGELFF
>TRBJ1-2|TRBV5-4|.|.
TGTGCCAGCAGCTTGGACAGGGATCGAGGCTACACCTTC
CASSLDRDRGYTF
>TRBJ2-5|TRBV7-6|.|.
TGTGCCAGCAGCTTATCGGAGACCCAGTACTTC
CASSLSETQYF
>TRBJ1-4|TRBV18|TRBD1|.
TGTGCCAGCTCACTCTCGGGACAGGGTGAGGAAAAACTGTTTTTT
CASSLSGQGEEKLFF
>TRBJ2-7|TRBV28|TRBD2|.
TGTGCCACCCTTATAGCGGGAGGGCCCTACGAGCAGTACTTC
CATLIAGGPYEQYF
>TRBJ1-4|TRBV2|TRBD1|.
TGTGCCAGCAGCGCGGGACAGGGAAAACTGTTTTTT
CASSAGQGKLFF